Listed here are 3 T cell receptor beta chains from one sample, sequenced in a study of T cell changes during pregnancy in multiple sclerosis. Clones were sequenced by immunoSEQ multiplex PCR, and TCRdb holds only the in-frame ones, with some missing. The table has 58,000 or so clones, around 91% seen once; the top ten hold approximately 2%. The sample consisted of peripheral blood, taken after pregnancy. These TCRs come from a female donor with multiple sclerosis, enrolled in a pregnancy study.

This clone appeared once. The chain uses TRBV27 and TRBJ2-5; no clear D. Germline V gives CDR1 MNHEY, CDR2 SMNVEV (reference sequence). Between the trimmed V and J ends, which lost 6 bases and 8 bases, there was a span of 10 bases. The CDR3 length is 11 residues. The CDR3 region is CASRSQATQYF. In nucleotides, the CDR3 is TGTGCCAGCAGATCCCAAGCCACCCAGTACTTC.

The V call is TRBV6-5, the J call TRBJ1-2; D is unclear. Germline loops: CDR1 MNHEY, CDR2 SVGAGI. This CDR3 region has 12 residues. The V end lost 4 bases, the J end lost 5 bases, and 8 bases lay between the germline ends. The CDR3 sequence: CASSSNAYGYTF. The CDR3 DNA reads TGTGCCAGCAGTTCCAACGCGTATGGCTACACCTTC.

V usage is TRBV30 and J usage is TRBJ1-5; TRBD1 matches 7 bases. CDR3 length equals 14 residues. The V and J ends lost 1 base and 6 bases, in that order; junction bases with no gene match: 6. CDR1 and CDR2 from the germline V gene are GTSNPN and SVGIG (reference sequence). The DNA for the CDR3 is TGTGCCTGGAGTGGGACAGGTAGGGGTCAGCCCCAGCATTTT. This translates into CAWSGTGRGQPQHF.